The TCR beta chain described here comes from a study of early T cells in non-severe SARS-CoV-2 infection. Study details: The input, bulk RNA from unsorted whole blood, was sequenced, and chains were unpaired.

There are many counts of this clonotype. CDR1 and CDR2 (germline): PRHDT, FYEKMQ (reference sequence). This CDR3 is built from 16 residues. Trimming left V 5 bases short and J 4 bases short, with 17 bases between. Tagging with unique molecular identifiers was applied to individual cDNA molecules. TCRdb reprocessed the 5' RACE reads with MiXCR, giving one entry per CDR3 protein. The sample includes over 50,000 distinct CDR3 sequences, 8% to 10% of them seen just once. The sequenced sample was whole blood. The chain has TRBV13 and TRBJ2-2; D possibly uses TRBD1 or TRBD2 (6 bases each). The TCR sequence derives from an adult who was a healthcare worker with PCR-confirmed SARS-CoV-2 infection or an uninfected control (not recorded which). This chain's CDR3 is CASSARGVRSTGELFF. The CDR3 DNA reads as TGTGCCAGCAGCGCTAGGGGGGTAAGGAGCACCGGGGAGCTGTTTTTT.